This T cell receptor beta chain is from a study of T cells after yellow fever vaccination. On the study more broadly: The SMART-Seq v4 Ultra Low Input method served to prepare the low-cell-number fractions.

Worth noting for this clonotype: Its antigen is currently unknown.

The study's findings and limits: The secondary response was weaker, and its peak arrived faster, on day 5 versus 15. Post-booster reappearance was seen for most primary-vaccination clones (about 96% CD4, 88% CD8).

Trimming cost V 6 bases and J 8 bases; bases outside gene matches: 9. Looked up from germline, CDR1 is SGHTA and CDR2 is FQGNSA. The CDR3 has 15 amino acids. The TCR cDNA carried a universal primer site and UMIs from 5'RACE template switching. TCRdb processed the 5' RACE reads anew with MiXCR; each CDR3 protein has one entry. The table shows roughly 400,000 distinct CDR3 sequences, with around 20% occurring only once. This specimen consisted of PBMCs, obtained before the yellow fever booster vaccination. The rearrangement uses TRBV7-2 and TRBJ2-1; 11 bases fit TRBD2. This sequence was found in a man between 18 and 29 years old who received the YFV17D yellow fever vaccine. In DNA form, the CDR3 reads TGTGCCAGCAGTTATAGCGGGGGGGCCGGCTATGAGCAGTTCTTC. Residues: CASSYSGGAGYEQFF.